Detailed here is one T cell receptor beta chain. What it binds is unknown. Vbeta (60) and Jbeta (13) primers were used in the PCR. Profiled with immunoSEQ multiplex PCR; TCRdb holds only in-frame clones, not every one. The sample contains about 150,000 clones, 70% to 85% of which appear only once. Germline CDR1 reads SGHRS; CDR2 reads YFSETQ. The germline V and J ends were trimmed by 2 bases and 7 bases, with 16 bases remaining between them. The CDR3 is 15 residues long. This entry comes from a study of cytomegalovirus exposure and HLA in healthy donors. Study-wide results and caveats: For TCR beta chains, V- and J-gene trimming was later linked to a missense DCLRE1C variant.

This TCR came from a man aged 35-49 years in good health and CMV-seronegative. Sequencing was carried out using PBMCs. The rearrangement links TRBV5-1 to TRBJ2-1, with D perhaps TRBD1 (6 bases). The CDR3 region has the DNA TGCGCCAGCAGCTTCCTCGGGACACTTAAGAATGAGCAGTTCTTC. This sequence encodes CASSFLGTLKNEQFF.